This entry describes one T cell receptor (beta chain). Trimming removed 1 base at V and 0 bases at J, with 13 bases between. The CDR3 length is 16 residues. The germline CDR1 and CDR2 sequences are GTSNPN and SVGIG (reference sequence). This entry is derived from a study of blood T cell repertoires in COVID-19. Study-level background: Samples came from the United States, Italy and Spain, spanning acute and convalescent COVID-19. PBMCs, B-cell-depleted T cells, or T cells were the source of the cDNA or gDNA that made up the material.

TCRdb's table, derived via immunoSEQ multiplex PCR, lists solely in-frame clones and lacks some. Among over 90,000 clones listed, around 89% were seen once. The receptor comes from a woman in her sixties or seventies with acute or convalescent COVID-19. Sequencing used peripheral blood. V is TRBV30 and J is TRBJ2-1; D possibly corresponds to TRBD2 (5 bases). The CDR3 DNA reads TGTGCCTGGAGTGGACCAGCGGCGAGCTCCTACAATGAGCAGTTCTTC. The encoded protein is CAWSGPAASSYNEQFF.